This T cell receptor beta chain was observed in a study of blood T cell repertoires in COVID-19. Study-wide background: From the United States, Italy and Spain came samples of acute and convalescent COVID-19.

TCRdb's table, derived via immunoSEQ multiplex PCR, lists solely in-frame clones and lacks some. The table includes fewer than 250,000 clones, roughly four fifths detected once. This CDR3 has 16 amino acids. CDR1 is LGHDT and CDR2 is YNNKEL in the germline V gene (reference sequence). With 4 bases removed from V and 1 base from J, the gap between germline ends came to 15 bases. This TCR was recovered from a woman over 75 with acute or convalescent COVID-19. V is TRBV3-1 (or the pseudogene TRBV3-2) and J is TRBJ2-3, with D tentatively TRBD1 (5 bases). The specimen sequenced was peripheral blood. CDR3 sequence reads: CASSLLLGRGTDTQYF. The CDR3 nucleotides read TGTGCCAGCAGCCTACTCTTGGGCAGGGGCACAGATACGCAGTATTTT.